This TCR beta chain is from a study of blood T cell repertoires in COVID-19. At the level of the study: Sites in the United States, Italy and Spain provided acute and convalescent COVID-19 samples. The cDNA or gDNA used as material had been derived from T cells, B-cell-depleted T cells, or PBMCs.

How the authors handled the data: Reference gene primer amplification gave estimated nucleated cell counts. Here immunoSEQ multiplex PCR was the method, and the copy in TCRdb shows in-frame clones only, minus some. V and J calls and clone size follow that table, whereas D and trimming were derived from the DNA. The data contain hundreds of thousands of clones, approximately 82% of them seen just once; the ten biggest clones take up around 2%. The CDR3 is 14 amino acids. Trimming took 6 bases from V and 6 from J, leaving 17 bases between them. CDR1 is MDHEN, CDR2 SYDVKM, per germline. This clone was counted between two and nine times.

The sequence came from an elderly woman with acute or convalescent COVID-19. The rearrangement joins TRBV28 to TRBJ1-2, with TRBD1 as a possible D gene (6 bases). The specimen sequenced was peripheral blood. CDR3: CASRPTGPPHGYTF. CDR3 in DNA: TGTGCCAGCAGACCCACAGGGCCCCCCCATGGCTACACCTTC.